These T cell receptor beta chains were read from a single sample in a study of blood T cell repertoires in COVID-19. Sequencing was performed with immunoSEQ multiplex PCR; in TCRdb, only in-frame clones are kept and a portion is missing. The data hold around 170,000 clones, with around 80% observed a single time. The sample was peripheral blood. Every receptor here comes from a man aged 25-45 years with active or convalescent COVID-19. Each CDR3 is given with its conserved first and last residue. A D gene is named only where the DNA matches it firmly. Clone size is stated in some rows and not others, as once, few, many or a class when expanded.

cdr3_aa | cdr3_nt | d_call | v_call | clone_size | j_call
CAISEGLAGEGEQFF | TGTGCCATCAGTGAGGGACTAGCGGGAGAAGGTGAGCAGTTCTTC | TRBD2 | TRBV10-3 | NA | TRBJ2-1
CASNQGVNQPQHF | TGTGCCAGCAATCAGGGGGTCAATCAGCCCCAGCATTTT | TRBD1 | TRBV2 | NA | TRBJ1-5
CASSVVERSNGYTF | TGTGCCAGCAGCGTAGTTGAGAGGAGCAATGGCTACACCTTC | NA | TRBV9 | NA | TRBJ1-2
CASSLITGWYYGYTF | TGTGCCAGCAGCTTAATAACAGGGTGGTACTATGGCTACACCTTC | NA | TRBV7-2 | NA | TRBJ1-2
CASSLAHSPGDYSNQPQHF | TGTGCCAGCAGCTTAGCGCATTCCCCAGGGGACTATAGCAATCAGCCCCAGCATTTT | NA | TRBV7-8 | NA | TRBJ1-5
CASSKALGEQYF | TGTGCCAGCAGCAAAGCGCTCGGGGAGCAGTACTTC | NA | TRBV21-1 | few | TRBJ2-7
CASSYRTGFNSYGYTF | TGTGCCAGCAGTTACCGCACAGGGTTTAATAGCTATGGCTACACCTTC | NA | TRBV27 | NA | TRBJ1-2
CAISPSERQETQYF | TGTGCCATCAGCCCGTCCGAGCGGCAAGAGACCCAGTACTTC | NA | TRBV10-3 | NA | TRBJ2-5
CASSPPGLNQETQYF | TGTGCCAGCAGTCCACCGGGACTAAACCAAGAGACCCAGTACTTC | TRBD2 | TRBV27 | NA | TRBJ2-5
CASSPPSGGGNNEQFF | TGTGCCAGCTCACCCCCTAGCGGGGGAGGTAACAATGAGCAGTTCTTC | TRBD2 | TRBV18 | NA | TRBJ2-1
CASSLLGTQETQYF | TGTGCCAGCAGTTTATTAGGGACACAAGAGACCCAGTACTTC | NA | TRBV27 | NA | TRBJ2-5
CASSQDPASGRIDEQFF | TGCGCCAGCAGCCAAGATCCGGCTAGCGGGAGGATCGATGAGCAGTTCTTC | TRBD2 | TRBV4-3 | NA | TRBJ2-1
CAIRSGTAATDTQYF | TGTGCCATCAGATCCGGGACAGCAGCCACAGATACGCAGTATTTT | TRBD1 | TRBV10-3 | once | TRBJ2-3
CASSLGGYEGQGPLGAFF | TGTGCCAGCAGCTTAGGGGGGTATGAGGGACAGGGTCCCTTAGGAGCTTTCTTT | TRBD1 | TRBV7-2 | NA | TRBJ1-1
CASSLAEGHYTF | TGTGCCAGCAGCTTAGCAGAGGGACACTACACCTTC | NA | TRBV7-9 | NA | TRBJ1-2
CASLQGITDTQYF | TGTGCCAGCCTACAGGGTATCACAGATACGCAGTATTTT | NA | TRBV6-5 | many | TRBJ2-3
CASRRRGTSGTNTGELFF | TGTGCCAGCAGGAGACGGGGGACTAGCGGGACAAACACCGGGGAGCTGTTTTTT | TRBD2 | TRBV11-3 | NA | TRBJ2-2
CASSQGATVNTGELFF | TGCGCCAGCAGCCAAGGGGCCACAGTAAACACCGGGGAGCTGTTTTTT | NA | TRBV4-1 | NA | TRBJ2-2
CASSLALAGGPYEQFF | TGTGCCAGCAGCTTAGCCCTAGCGGGGGGGCCCTATGAGCAGTTCTTC | TRBD2 | TRBV11-1 | NA | TRBJ2-1
CASSVAAGKGEKLFF | TGTGCCAGCAGCGTAGCTGCAGGGAAAGGCGAAAAACTGTTTTTT | NA | TRBV9 | NA | TRBJ1-4
CASSSNRGRATRRYF | TGTGCCAGCAGCTCCAACAGGGGGCGGGCGACTAGGAGGTACTTC | TRBD1 | TRBV5-8 | NA | TRBJ2-5
CASRSGTGTYEQYF | TGCGCCAGCAGGTCCGGGACAGGGACCTACGAGCAGTACTTC | TRBD1 | TRBV5-1 | NA | TRBJ2-7
CASSGTVENTIYF | TGTGCCAGCAGTGGGACAGTGGAAAACACCATATATTTT | TRBD1 | TRBV27 | NA | TRBJ1-3